The clone carrying this TCR beta chain has a single count. Its antigen is still unknown. The repertoire was sequenced with immunoSEQ multiplex PCR; TCRdb's copy has only in-frame clones and lacks some. This repertoire shows some 40,000 clones, 84% found once; its top ten account for 0.35%. CDR3 length: 17 amino acids. The germline V gene has CDR1 GTSNPN and CDR2 SVGIG (reference sequence). Trimming took 1 base from V and 0 from J, leaving 16 bases between them. The sample is drawn from a study of STAT5B mutations in CD4+ large granular lymphocyte leukemia. General study points: Compared with healthy controls (2/35), patient top clones favored TRBV06 (8/27).

Sequencing was carried out using CD4+ T cells from blood buffy coats. The chain links TRBV30 to TRBJ2-4; no clear D gene. The clonotype comes from a human donor in good health. The CDR3 region is CAWSALGTNLAKNIQYF. The CDR3 bases are TGTGCCTGGAGTGCTTTGGGAACCAACTTAGCCAAAAACATTCAGTACTTC.